These 29 T cell receptor beta chains were all obtained from the same sample, sequenced in a study of CD8+ T cells in alopecia areata. cDNA prepared by RNA extraction and subsequent reverse transcription served as the template for sequencing. TCRdb's table, derived via immunoSEQ multiplex PCR, lists solely in-frame clones and lacks some. Of approximately 280,000 clones in the sample, 55% to 70% are singletons; the top ten hold over 1.5%. Treatment specified: oral pan-JAK inhibitor, 5-10 mg twice daily. The sequences come from CD4+ T cells sorted from blood, collected at week 24, from a patient treated with tofacitinib. These receptors were taken from a human donor with alopecia areata.

The V call is TRBV28, the J call TRBJ1-1; D not resolved. Trimming shortened V by 5 bases and J by 10 bases, and 17 bases separated the two germline ends. The CDR3 runs 13 residues. Germline V lookup: CDR1 MDHEN, CDR2 SYDVKM. CDR3 loop: CASSIPSNLRAFF. CDR3 sequence (DNA): TGTGCCAGCAGTATCCCGTCCAACTTGAGAGCTTTCTTT.

The chain joins TRBV29-1 to TRBJ2-1; 13 bases align to TRBD2. This CDR3 is 19 amino acids long. Trimming removed 6 bases from V and 6 bases from J; junction bases left unmatched: 20. Germline lookup yields CDR1 SQVTM and CDR2 ANQGSEA. CDR3 amino acids: CSVGTLMRTSGGFPNEQFF. In nucleotides, the CDR3 is TGCAGCGTCGGGACACTTATGCGGACTAGCGGGGGTTTCCCCAATGAGCAGTTCTTC.

The chain uses TRBV30 and TRBJ2-5; D gene unclear. The CDR3 consists of 12 residues. Trimming stripped 5 bases from V and 5 bases from J, with 12 bases between. Germline CDR1 GTSNPN, CDR2 SVGIG (reference sequence). The DNA of the CDR3 is TGTGCCTGGTCCCGCGAGTTGGAGACCCAGTACTTC. The encoded protein is CAWSRELETQYF.

This clone has more than one count but fewer than ten. The chain joins TRBV7-3 to TRBJ2-1; D possibly corresponds to TRBD1 (6 bases). This CDR3 spans 14 amino acids. Germline-derived CDR1 and CDR2 are SGHTA and FQGTGA. V lost 0 bases, J lost 5 bases, and 8 bases lay in between. The CDR3 DNA follows: TGTGCCAGCAGCTTAACGGGGACAAACAATGAGCAGTTCTTC. The encoded protein is CASSLTGTNNEQFF.

This chain joins TRBV7-2 and TRBJ2-5; unclear D gene. Germline V gene sequence: CDR1 SGHTA, CDR2 FQGNSA. The CDR3 sequence is 14 residues long. Between the trimmed V and J ends, which lost 5 bases and 0 bases, there was a span of 10 bases. CDR3 coding DNA: TGTGCCAGCAGCCCCCGTGACTACCAAGAGACCCAGTACTTC. This sequence encodes CASSPRDYQETQYF.

A remark on this clone: Within the sample, other DNA sequences also encode this same CDR3. The chain employs TRBV30 and TRBJ2-1; D not certain. In germline, CDR1 is GTSNPN, CDR2 SVGIG (reference sequence). V dropped 2 bases and J dropped 7 bases, with 3 bases sitting between them. This CDR3 comprises 10 residues. The CDR3 bases are TGTGCCTGGAGTCGGAATGAGCAGTTCTTC. Residues: CAWSRNEQFF.

The chain is built from TRBV7-2 and TRBJ2-1; a possible D gene is TRBD1 (5 bases). The CDR3 has 14 residues. Trimming cost V 4 bases and J 5 bases, with 12 bases left between them. Germline CDR1 SGHTA, CDR2 FQGNSA. The CDR3 sequence: CASSSTVNNNEQFF. The CDR3 DNA reads as TGTGCCAGCAGCTCGACAGTGAACAACAATGAGCAGTTCTTC.

The chain is built from TRBV11-2 and TRBJ2-3; 8 bases are shared with TRBD2. V lost 4 bases and J lost 2; bases outside the gene matches: 5. The CDR3 loop spans 15 amino acids. Germline CDR1 SGHAT, CDR2 FQNNGV. The CDR3 coding sequence is TGTGCCAGCAGCTCCCGAGGACTAGCCACAGATACGCAGTATTTT. As protein: CASSSRGLATDTQYF. Using reference TRBV11-2 and TRBJ2-3 for the parts outside the CDR3, the full variable domain is EAGVAQSPRYKIIEKRQSVAFWCNPISGHATLYWYQQILGQGPKLLIQFQNNGVVDDSQLPKDRFSAERLKGVDSTLKIQPAKLEDSAVYLCASSSRGLATDTQYFGPGTRLTVL.

CDR3 amino acids: CSVDRDSSYEQYF. CDR3 bases: TGCAGCGTTGATAGGGACAGTTCCTACGAGCAGTACTTC. V and J are TRBV29-1 and TRBJ2-7, with 7 bases identical to TRBD1. With V trimmed by 3 bases and J by 1 base, 3 bases remained unmatched. The CDR3 covers 13 residues. In germline, CDR1 is SQVTM, CDR2 ANQGSEA.

The V gene is TRBV30, the J gene TRBJ2-7, with 9 bases identical to TRBD2. CDR3 length: 14 residues. CDR1 and CDR2 from the germline V gene are GTSNPN and SVGIG (reference sequence). V was pared by 4 bases and J by 8 bases, with 12 bases of the junction left unmatched. This CDR3 is CAWKPSRGGVKQYF. CDR3 DNA: TGTGCCTGGAAACCTTCGCGGGGGGGCGTCAAGCAGTACTTC.

J is TRBJ1-6 and V is TRBV27, with D hard to call. V lost 0 bases and J lost 4, with 10 bases in between. The germline V gene has CDR1 MNHEY and CDR2 SMNVEV (reference sequence). CDR3 length equals 16 residues. Written as DNA, the CDR3 is TGTGCCAGCAGTTTATCTTTAGGGCATTATAATTCACCCCTCCACTTT. Translation gives CASSLSLGHYNSPLHF.

This clone came up a few times. This rearrangement joins TRBV19 to TRBJ1-5; unclear D gene. CDR3 length: 13 amino acids. Trimming stripped 8 bases from V and 3 bases from J, with 11 bases between. CDR1 and CDR2 from the germline V gene are LNHDA and SQIVND (reference sequence). CDR3 residues: CASSKQVNQPQHF. The CDR3 coding sequence is TGTGCCAGTTCGAAGCAGGTCAATCAGCCCCAGCATTTT.

The chain employs TRBV5-4 and TRBJ2-1, with D perhaps given as TRBD1 or TRBD2 (5 bases each). V lost 0 bases and J 7 bases, leaving 8 bases between the germline ends. There are 13 residues in the CDR3. The germline V gene has CDR1 SGHNT and CDR2 YYREEE (reference sequence). CDR3 sequence (DNA): TGTGCCAGCAGCTTGGGAGGGGAGAATGAGCAGTTCTTC. This translates into CASSLGGENEQFF.

A word on this clone: Other DNA sequences in the sample encode the same CDR3. The CDR3 coding sequence is TGCAGCGTTGAGGGAACCTACGAGCAGTACTTC. Amino acid sequence: CSVEGTYEQYF. The rearrangement uses TRBV29-1 and TRBJ2-7, with D unclear. The CDR3 consists of 11 residues. The germline V and J ends were trimmed by 3 bases and 2 bases, with 5 bases remaining between them. From germline, CDR1 is SQVTM and CDR2 ANQGSEA.

The chain couples TRBV30 to TRBJ1-1, with 7 bases lining up with TRBD1. The germline gives CDR1 GTSNPN, CDR2 SVGIG (reference sequence). The junction had 9 bases not matched to a gene; V was cut back by 0 bases and J by 5 bases. The length of the CDR3 is 15 residues. CDR3 sequence reads: CAWSVLQGVGTEAFF. In nucleotides, the CDR3 is TGTGCCTGGAGTGTACTTCAGGGGGTTGGGACTGAAGCTTTCTTT. Complete variable domain (other parts from reference TRBV30 and TRBJ1-1): SQTIHQWPATLVQPVGSPLSLECTVEGTSNPNLYWYRQAAGRGLQLLFYSVGIGQISSEVPQNLSASRPQDRQFILSSKKLLLSDSGFYLCAWSVLQGVGTEAFFGQGTRLTVV.

The chain employs TRBV5-1 and TRBJ2-5, with a weak D call TRBD2 (6 bases). The CDR3 is 14 residues long. The V end was cut by 0 bases, the J end by 4 bases, with 10 bases between. In germline, CDR1 is SGHRS, CDR2 YFSETQ. CDR3 coding DNA: TGCGCCAGCAGCTTGGGGAGGGTGAGAGAGACCCAGTACTTC. It specifies CASSLGRVRETQYF. The full variable domain, in which reference TRBV5-1 and TRBJ2-5 provide the parts outside the CDR3, is KAGVTQTPRYLIKTRGQQVTLSCSPISGHRSVSWYQQTPGQGLQFLFEYFSETQRNKGNFPGRFSGRQFSNSRSEMNVSTLELGDSALYLCASSLGRVRETQYFGPGTRLLVL.

The V and J genes are TRBV7-9 and TRBJ2-3; 7 bases match TRBD2. Trimming took 4 bases from V and 0 from J; bases not matched to a gene: 10. Germline loops: CDR1 SEHNR, CDR2 FQNEAQ (reference sequence). This CDR3 has 17 amino acids. Written as DNA, the CDR3 is TGTGCCAGCAGCTATTCCCTCCAGCGGGGTAGCACAGATACGCAGTATTTT. Translation gives CASSYSLQRGSTDTQYF.

The table lists this clone with a count of one. The rearrangement joins TRBV5-1 to TRBJ2-2; unclear D gene. Per germline, CDR1 SGHRS and CDR2 YFSETQ. V lost 0 bases, J lost 1 base, and 4 bases lay in between. The CDR3 is made up of 14 amino acids. CDR3 coding DNA: TGCGCCAGCAGCTTGGGCGGGAACACCGGGGAGCTGTTTTTT. It translates to CASSLGGNTGELFF.

The V and J genes are TRBV29-1 and TRBJ2-5; 13 bases line up with TRBD2. The CDR3 consists of 17 residues. CDR1 is SQVTM, CDR2 ANQGSEA, per germline. The V and J ends lost 4 bases and 2 bases, in that order; junction bases with no gene match: 10. CDR3 in DNA: TGCAGCGTTGCGATCGGACTAGCGGGGGAGAGACAAGAGACCCAGTACTTC. Translation gives CSVAIGLAGERQETQYF.

This clone came up a few times. The chain is built from TRBV15 and TRBJ1-6; TRBD1 is a possible D gene (6 bases). This CDR3 region has 14 residues. V was pared by 6 bases and J by 7 bases, with 13 bases between. Germline values: CDR1 LNHNV, CDR2 YYDKDF (reference sequence). CDR3 protein: CATRGQVDNSPLHF. The CDR3 DNA sequence: TGTGCCACCAGGGGACAAGTGGACAATTCACCCCTCCACTTT.

As concerns this clone: Here the CDR3 omits its conserved ending phenylalanine or tryptophan, so a read error is the likely source. It is unclear where the CDR3 begins or ends on the DNA, so no DNA is shown, and the CDR3 is as TCRdb lists it. This sequence joins TRBV5-1 and TRBJ2-7. The CDR3 spans 9 amino acids, including both terminal residues. Germline V gives CDR1 SGHRS, CDR2 YFSETQ. CDR3 region: CASSLRRAL.

This clone has a handful of counts. This chain connects TRBV14 to TRBJ2-7; D ambiguous. This CDR3 contains 14 residues. CDR1 SGHDN and CDR2 FVKESK come from the germline V gene. The V end lost 9 bases, the J end lost 3 bases, and 18 bases lay between the germline ends. The CDR3 DNA reads TGTGCCAGTTCACTTGGAACGTGGCGCTACGAGCAGTACTTC. Protein: CASSLGTWRYEQYF.

The chain uses TRBV5-1 and TRBJ2-3; tentative D call: TRBD2 (6 bases). This CDR3 spans 14 amino acids. Trimming took 0 bases from V and 6 from J, leaving 11 bases between them. From germline, CDR1 is SGHRS and CDR2 YFSETQ. The CDR3 coding sequence is TGCGCCAGCAGCTTGGCCACCGGAGGGGATACGCAGTATTTT. The encoded protein is CASSLATGGDTQYF.

A few counts support this clone. V usage is TRBV29-1 and J usage is TRBJ2-5; 11 nucleotides line up with TRBD2. V dropped 4 bases and J dropped 5; count of bases not matched to a gene: 6. Germline loops: CDR1 SQVTM, CDR2 ANQGSEA. The CDR3 loop spans 14 amino acids. The DNA of the CDR3 is TGCAGCGTTGTTAGCGGGGGGGCCGGGGAGACCCAGTACTTC. It specifies CSVVSGGAGETQYF.

V usage is TRBV4-3 and J usage is TRBJ1-6; 7 bases line up with TRBD1. In germline, CDR1 is LGHNA, CDR2 YSLEER. The J segment lost 3 bases and the V segment lost 0 bases, leaving 8 bases of the junction unmatched. The length of the CDR3 is 18 residues. The CDR3 region has the DNA TGCGCCAGCAGCCAAGATTCGTTTCGACAGGGCTATAATTCACCCCTCCACTTT. Its translation: CASSQDSFRQGYNSPLHF.

This clone was detected only a few times. The chain recombines TRBV7-9 with TRBJ2-1; no clear D gene. This CDR3 region has 12 residues. CDR1 is SEHNR, CDR2 FQNEAQ, per germline (reference sequence). Trimming took off 6 bases at V and 13 bases at J, with 16 bases between the two ends. CDR3 sequence reads: CASSPLGGIQFF. The DNA for the CDR3 is TGTGCCAGCAGTCCCCTGGGCGGCATCCAGTTCTTC.

This rearrangement joins TRBV5-1 to TRBJ1-2; D ambiguous. V lost 1 base to trimming and J lost 2 bases, with 6 bases between them. The CDR3 runs 13 residues. Germline lookup yields CDR1 SGHRS and CDR2 YFSETQ. The CDR3 bases are TGCGCCAGCAGCTTGCACAACAACTATGGCTACACCTTC. Protein sequence: CASSLHNNYGYTF.

The chain joins TRBV11-2 to TRBJ2-5, with 9 nucleotides matching TRBD1. Germline assignment: CDR1 SGHAT and CDR2 FQNNGV. The V and J ends lost 5 bases and 7 bases, in that order; junction bases with no gene match: 14. This CDR3 region has 16 residues. CDR3 residues: CASSHRGLTDVGTQYF. The DNA for the CDR3 is TGTGCCAGCAGCCACAGGGGGCTGACAGACGTTGGGACCCAGTACTTC.

The chain couples TRBV30 to TRBJ1-1; D is undetermined. Germline V gene sequence: CDR1 GTSNPN, CDR2 SVGIG (reference sequence). Trimming removed 4 bases at V and 4 bases at J, with 13 bases between. The CDR3 spans 13 residues. In DNA form, the CDR3 reads TGTGCCTGGACCCTGGGGAGGGTCACTGAAGCTTTCTTT. Amino acids: CAWTLGRVTEAFF.